Listed here are 12 T cell receptor beta chains from one sample, sequenced in a study of blood T cells in healthy people across ages (dated by TCRdb to about 2015). To prepare the library, 5' RACE was applied. The sequencer was an Illumina HiSeq 2500. A second about 7 to 12 cycle PCR used a sample-barcoded 5' primer and a J-beta primer mix. The raw public data were reprocessed by TCRdb itself: fastp quality trimming at Q25, MiXCR clonotype calling, in-frame beta chains only. Rows with one shared CDR3 protein collapse into an entry with the most common genes and DNA. Within this sample are 850,000 to 1,000,000 distinct CDR3 sequences, with roughly 43% of them counted one time only. The ten largest make up around 15% of the sample. Sequences were obtained from blood. All receptors come from a young man in good health.

The genes are TRBV20-1 and TRBJ1-4; D is possibly TRBD1 (6 bases). Per the germline V gene, CDR1 is DFQATT and CDR2 is SNEGSKA (reference sequence). V lost 4 bases and J 7 bases, leaving 13 bases between the germline ends. This CDR3 is built from 13 residues. The CDR3, as DNA: TGCAGTGCTAACAGGGTGATGGCTGAAAAACTGTTTTTT. Protein: CSANRVMAEKLFF.

This chain joins TRBV18 and TRBJ2-1; a possible D gene is TRBD1 (5 bases). This CDR3 spans 15 amino acids. The V end lost 3 bases, the J end lost 3 bases, and 12 bases lay between the germline ends. The germline gives CDR1 KGHSH, CDR2 LQKENI. CDR3 region: CASSPLDMLYNEQFF. The CDR3 DNA is TGTGCCAGCTCACCTTTGGACATGCTCTACAATGAGCAGTTCTTC.

The chain uses TRBV6-1 and TRBJ2-3; 10 bases agree with TRBD2. Germline assignment: CDR1 MNHNS and CDR2 SASEGT. V lost 6 bases to trimming and J lost 1 base; unmatched junction nucleotides: 4. The CDR3 consists of 15 residues. The CDR3 loop reads CASRGLASGTDTQYF. CDR3 sequence (DNA): TGTGCCAGCAGGGGACTAGCGTCGGGCACAGATACGCAGTATTTT.

The genes are TRBV20-1 and TRBJ2-1; D is perhaps TRBD1 or TRBD2 (5 bases each). Trimming removed 6 bases at V and 15 bases at J, with 18 bases between. The CDR3 has 11 amino acids. Per the germline V gene, CDR1 is DFQATT and CDR2 is SNEGSKA (reference sequence). CDR3: CSASTGTWWFF. The CDR3, as DNA: TGCAGTGCCAGTACCGGGACCTGGTGGTTCTTC.

The chain joins TRBV25-1 to TRBJ2-3, with 7 bases lining up with TRBD2. The J segment lost 5 bases and the V segment lost 3 bases, leaving 8 bases of the junction unmatched. This CDR3 region has 15 residues. Germline CDR1 reads MGHDK; CDR2 reads SYGVNS. CDR3 nucleotide sequence: TGTGCCAGCAGTGATCCCGGCGGGGGTGAAGATACGCAGTATTTT. Protein: CASSDPGGGEDTQYF.

The chain is built from TRBV7-2 and TRBJ2-7; weak D call: TRBD1 (6 bases). V lost 5 bases and J 0 bases, leaving 17 bases between the germline ends. CDR3 length equals 16 residues. The germline V gene has CDR1 SGHTA and CDR2 FQGNSA. This CDR3 reads CASSRDQGSSSYEQYF. CDR3 DNA sequence: TGTGCCAGCAGCCGAGACCAGGGGTCCAGCTCCTACGAGCAGTACTTC.

The V call is TRBV7-9, the J call TRBJ1-2; 8 bases are a match to TRBD1. The V gene's germline CDR1 is SEHNR and CDR2 FQNEAQ (reference sequence). This CDR3 has 15 residues. The V segment lost 1 base and the J segment 3 bases; nucleotides outside the gene matches: 4. The CDR3 region has the DNA TGTGCCAGCAGCTTAGAGTCAGGGGGCCACTATGGCTACACCTTC. Translated, it gives CASSLESGGHYGYTF.

This clonotype was detected a few times. This rearrangement joins TRBV11-2 to TRBJ1-1; D uncertain. Trimming removed 1 base from V and 1 base from J, with 13 bases in between. The germline gives CDR1 SGHAT, CDR2 FQNNGV. The CDR3 is 16 residues long. CDR3 sequence reads: CASSLAPVLRNTEAFF. In DNA form, the CDR3 reads TGTGCCAGCAGCTTAGCCCCAGTCCTTCGGAACACTGAAGCTTTCTTT.

This clonotype was observed a handful of times. The CDR3 DNA sequence: TGTGCCAGCAGTTCAGACAGGGGGCGCGGCTATGGCTACACCTTC. The encoded protein is CASSSDRGRGYGYTF. This rearrangement joins TRBV6-5 to TRBJ1-2; 10 bases are a match to TRBD1. V lost 4 bases and J lost 4; bases outside the gene matches: 6. Germline values: CDR1 MNHEY, CDR2 SVGAGI. The CDR3 has 15 residues.

The chain uses TRBV6-6 and TRBJ2-3, with 11 bases that match TRBD2. The junction had 1 base not matched to a gene; V was cut back by 2 bases and J by 6 bases. Germline CDR1 reads MNHNY; CDR2 reads SVGAGI (reference sequence). The length of the CDR3 is 14 residues. The CDR3 loop is CASSYTSGGDTQYF. The CDR3 coding sequence is TGTGCCAGCAGTTACACTAGCGGGGGTGATACGCAGTATTTT.

A single count supports this clonotype. The chain is built from TRBV6-1 and TRBJ2-5; 12 bases agree with TRBD1. Germline V CDR1 and CDR2: MNHNS, SASEGT. This CDR3 has 14 residues. V lost 5 bases, J lost 11 bases, and 9 bases stayed unmatched. This CDR3 is CASSPGTGGDKQYF. Written as DNA, the CDR3 is TGTGCCAGCAGTCCCGGGACAGGGGGCGACAAGCAGTACTTC.

This clonotype was seen only a few times. The genes are TRBV7-9 and TRBJ1-1; the D gene is possibly TRBD1 (5 bases). Germline CDR1 reads SEHNR; CDR2 reads FQNEAQ (reference sequence). CDR3 length: 14 residues. Trimming pared 1 base from V and 6 bases from J, leaving 12 bases between. This CDR3 reads CASSLEGQVAEAFF. The DNA for the CDR3 is TGTGCCAGCAGCTTAGAGGGGCAGGTTGCTGAAGCTTTCTTT.